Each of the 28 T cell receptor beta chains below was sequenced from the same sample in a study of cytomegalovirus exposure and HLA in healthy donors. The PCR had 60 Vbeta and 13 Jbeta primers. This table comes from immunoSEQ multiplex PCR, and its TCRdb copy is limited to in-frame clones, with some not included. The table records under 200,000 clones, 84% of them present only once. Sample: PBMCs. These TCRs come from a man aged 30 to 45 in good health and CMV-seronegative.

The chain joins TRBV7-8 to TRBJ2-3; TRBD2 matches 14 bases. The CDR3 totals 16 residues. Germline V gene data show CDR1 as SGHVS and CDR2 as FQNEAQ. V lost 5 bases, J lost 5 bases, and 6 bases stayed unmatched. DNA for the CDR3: TGTGCCAGCAGCCCGACTAGCGGGAGGGCCAGAGATACGCAGTATTTT. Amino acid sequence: CASSPTSGRARDTQYF.

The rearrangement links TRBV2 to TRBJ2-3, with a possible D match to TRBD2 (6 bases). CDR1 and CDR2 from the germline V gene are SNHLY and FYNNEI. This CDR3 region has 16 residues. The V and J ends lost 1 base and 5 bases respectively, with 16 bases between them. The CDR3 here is CASSEEGSGGGDTQYF. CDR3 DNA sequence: TGTGCCAGCAGTGAAGAGGGTAGCGGTGGTGGAGATACGCAGTATTTT.

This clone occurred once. CDR3 protein: CASRETIAKNIQYF. In DNA form, the CDR3 reads TGTGCCAGCAGGGAAACTATAGCCAAAAACATTCAGTACTTC. V is TRBV6-4 and J is TRBJ2-4, with D hard to call. The CDR3 is 14 residues long. Germline CDR1 reads MRHNA; CDR2 reads SNTAGT. The V end was cut by 6 bases, the J end by 0 bases, with 9 bases between.

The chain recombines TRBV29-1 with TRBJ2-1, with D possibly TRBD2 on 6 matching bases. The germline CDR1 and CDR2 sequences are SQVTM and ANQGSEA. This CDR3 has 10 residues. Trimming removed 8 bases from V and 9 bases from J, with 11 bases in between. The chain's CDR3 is CSYGRGEQFF. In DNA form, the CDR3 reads TGCAGCTACGGGCGGGGTGAGCAGTTCTTC.

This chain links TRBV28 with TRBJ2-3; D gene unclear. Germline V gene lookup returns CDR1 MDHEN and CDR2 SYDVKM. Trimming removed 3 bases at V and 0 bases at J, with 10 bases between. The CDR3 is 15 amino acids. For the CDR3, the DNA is TGTGCCAGCAGTTTGGTGGCAGGTAGCACAGATACGCAGTATTTT. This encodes CASSLVAGSTDTQYF.

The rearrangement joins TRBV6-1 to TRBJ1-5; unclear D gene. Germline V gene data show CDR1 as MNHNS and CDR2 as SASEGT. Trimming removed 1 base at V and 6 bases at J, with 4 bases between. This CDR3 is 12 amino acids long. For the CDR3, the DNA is TGTGCCAGCAGTGAAGGAGGTCAGCCCCAGCATTTT. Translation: CASSEGGQPQHF.

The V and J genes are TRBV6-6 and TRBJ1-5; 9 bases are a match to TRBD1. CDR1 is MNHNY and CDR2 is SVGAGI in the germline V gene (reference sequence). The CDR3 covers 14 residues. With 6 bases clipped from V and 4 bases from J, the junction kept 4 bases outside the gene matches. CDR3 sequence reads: CASRQGAGNQPQHF. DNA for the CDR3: TGTGCCAGCAGACAGGGGGCAGGGAATCAGCCCCAGCATTTT.

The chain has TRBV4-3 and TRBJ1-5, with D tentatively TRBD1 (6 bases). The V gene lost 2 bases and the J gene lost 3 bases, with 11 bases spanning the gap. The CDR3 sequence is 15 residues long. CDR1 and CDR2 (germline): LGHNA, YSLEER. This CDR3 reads CASSQTGPLNQPQHF. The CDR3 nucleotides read TGCGCCAGCAGCCAAACAGGGCCCCTCAATCAGCCCCAGCATTTT.

CDR3 bases: TGTGCCAGCACATCCTTTGGCAGGGGCTACAATGAGCAGTTCTTC. Translation gives CASTSFGRGYNEQFF. The chain combines TRBV28 with TRBJ2-1, with D maybe TRBD1 (6 bases). Deletions cut 7 bases from V and 3 bases from J, with 16 bases between. CDR3 length: 15 amino acids. CDR1 is MDHEN and CDR2 is SYDVKM in the germline V gene.

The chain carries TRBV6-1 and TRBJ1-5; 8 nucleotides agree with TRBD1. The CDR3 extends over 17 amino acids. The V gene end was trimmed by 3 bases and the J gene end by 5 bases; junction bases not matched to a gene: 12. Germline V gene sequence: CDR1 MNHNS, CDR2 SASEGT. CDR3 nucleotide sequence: TGTGCCAGCAGTGATATAAGACAGGGGAGGGCCCATCAGCCCCAGCATTTT. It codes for CASSDIRQGRAHQPQHF.

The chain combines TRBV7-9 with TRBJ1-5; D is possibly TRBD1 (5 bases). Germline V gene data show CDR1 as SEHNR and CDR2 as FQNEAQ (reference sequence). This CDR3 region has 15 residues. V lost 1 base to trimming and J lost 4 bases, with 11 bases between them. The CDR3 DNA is TGTGCCAGCAGCTTAGGGGAAGCAGGGAATCAGCCCCAGCATTTT. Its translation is CASSLGEAGNQPQHF.

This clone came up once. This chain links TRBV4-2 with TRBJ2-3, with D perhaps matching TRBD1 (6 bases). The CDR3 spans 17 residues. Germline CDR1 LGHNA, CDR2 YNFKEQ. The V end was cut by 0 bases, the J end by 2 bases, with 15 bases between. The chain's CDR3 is CASSQDRGRGNTDTQYF. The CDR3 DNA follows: TGTGCCAGCAGCCAAGATAGGGGTAGGGGGAACACAGATACGCAGTATTTT.

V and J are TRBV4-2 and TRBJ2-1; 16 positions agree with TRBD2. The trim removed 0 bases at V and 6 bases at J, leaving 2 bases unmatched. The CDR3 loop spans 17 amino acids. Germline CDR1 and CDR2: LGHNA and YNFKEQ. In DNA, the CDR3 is TGTGCCAGCAGCCAAGAAGGGACTAGCGGGAGGGGCAATGAGCAGTTCTTC. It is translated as CASSQEGTSGRGNEQFF.

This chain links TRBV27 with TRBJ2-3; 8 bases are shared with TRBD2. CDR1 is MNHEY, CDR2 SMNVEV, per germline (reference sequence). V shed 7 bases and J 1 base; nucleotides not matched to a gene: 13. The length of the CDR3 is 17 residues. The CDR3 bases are TGTGCCAGCATCCCCTCTACGCGGGGGGTTCGCACAGATACGCAGTATTTT. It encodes CASIPSTRGVRTDTQYF.

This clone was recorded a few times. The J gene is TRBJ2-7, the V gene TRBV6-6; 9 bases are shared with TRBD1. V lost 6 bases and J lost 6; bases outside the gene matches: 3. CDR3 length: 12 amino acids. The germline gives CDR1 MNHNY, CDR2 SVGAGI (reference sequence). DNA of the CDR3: TGTGCCAGCAGCCAGGACAGGGGCGAGCAGTACTTC. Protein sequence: CASSQDRGEQYF.

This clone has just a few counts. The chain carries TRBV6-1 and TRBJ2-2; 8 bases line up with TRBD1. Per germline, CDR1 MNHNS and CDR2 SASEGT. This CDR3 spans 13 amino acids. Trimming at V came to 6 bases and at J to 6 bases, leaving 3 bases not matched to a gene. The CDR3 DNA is TGTGCCAGCAGAGAACAGGGGGCCGGGGAGCTGTTTTTT. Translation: CASREQGAGELFF.

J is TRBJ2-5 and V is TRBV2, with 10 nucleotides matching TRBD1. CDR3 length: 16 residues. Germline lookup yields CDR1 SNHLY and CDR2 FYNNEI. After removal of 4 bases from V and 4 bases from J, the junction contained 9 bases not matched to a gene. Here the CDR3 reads CASSGLGTGERETQYF. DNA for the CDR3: TGTGCCAGCAGTGGTCTGGGGACAGGGGAACGAGAGACCCAGTACTTC.

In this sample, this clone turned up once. Written as DNA, the CDR3 is TGTGCCAGCAGCGTAGATTTTCGGGGCTACGAGCAGTACTTC. Translating it yields CASSVDFRGYEQYF. V and J are TRBV9 and TRBJ2-7; D possibly corresponds to TRBD2 (5 bases). V lost 0 bases and J lost 3, with 10 bases in between. The V gene's germline CDR1 is SGDLS and CDR2 YYNGEE. This CDR3 is 14 amino acids long.

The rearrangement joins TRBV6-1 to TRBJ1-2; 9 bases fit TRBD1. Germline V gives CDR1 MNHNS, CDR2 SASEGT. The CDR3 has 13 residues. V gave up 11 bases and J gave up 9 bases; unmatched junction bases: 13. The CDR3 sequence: CAARDRDFMRYTF. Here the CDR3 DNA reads TGTGCCGCCCGGGACAGGGACTTTATGCGCTACACCTTC.

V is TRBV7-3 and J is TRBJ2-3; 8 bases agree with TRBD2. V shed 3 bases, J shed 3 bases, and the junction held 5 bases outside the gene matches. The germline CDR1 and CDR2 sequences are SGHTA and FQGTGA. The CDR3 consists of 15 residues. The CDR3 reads CASSLGTSRTDTQYF. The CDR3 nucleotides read TGTGCCAGCAGCTTGGGGACTAGTCGGACAGATACGCAGTATTTT.

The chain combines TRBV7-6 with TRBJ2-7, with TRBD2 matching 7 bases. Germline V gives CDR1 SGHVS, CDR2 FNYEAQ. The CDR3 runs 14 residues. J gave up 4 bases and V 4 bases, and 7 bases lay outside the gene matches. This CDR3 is CASSWGEGTYEQYF. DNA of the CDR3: TGTGCCAGCAGCTGGGGGGAGGGAACATACGAGCAGTACTTC.

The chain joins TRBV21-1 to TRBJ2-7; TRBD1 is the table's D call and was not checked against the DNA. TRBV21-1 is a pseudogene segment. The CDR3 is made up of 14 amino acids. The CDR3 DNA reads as TGTGCCAGCAGGATACAGGGATGGCCCTACGAGCAGTACTTC. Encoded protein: CASRIQGWPYEQYF.

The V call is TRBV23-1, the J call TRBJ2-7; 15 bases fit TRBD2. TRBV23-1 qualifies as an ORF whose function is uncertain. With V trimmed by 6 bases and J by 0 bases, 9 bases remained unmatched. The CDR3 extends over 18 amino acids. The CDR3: CASSLRTSGGVHSYEQYF. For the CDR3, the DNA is TGCGCCAGCAGCCTACGGACTAGCGGGGGGGTACACTCCTACGAGCAGTACTTC.

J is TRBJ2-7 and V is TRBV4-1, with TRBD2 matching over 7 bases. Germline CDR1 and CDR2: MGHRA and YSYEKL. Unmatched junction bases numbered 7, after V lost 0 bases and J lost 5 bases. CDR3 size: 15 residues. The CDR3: CASSQDPGTINEQYF. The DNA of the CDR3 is TGCGCCAGCAGCCAAGATCCAGGGACTATAAACGAGCAGTACTTC.

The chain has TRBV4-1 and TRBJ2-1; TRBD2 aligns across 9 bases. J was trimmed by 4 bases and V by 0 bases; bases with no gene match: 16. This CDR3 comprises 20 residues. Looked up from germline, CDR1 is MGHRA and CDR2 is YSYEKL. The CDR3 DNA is TGCGCCAGCAGCCAAGATAGCCCCGGCGCAGCGGGGGGTTTGTACAATGAGCAGTTCTTC. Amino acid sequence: CASSQDSPGAAGGLYNEQFF.

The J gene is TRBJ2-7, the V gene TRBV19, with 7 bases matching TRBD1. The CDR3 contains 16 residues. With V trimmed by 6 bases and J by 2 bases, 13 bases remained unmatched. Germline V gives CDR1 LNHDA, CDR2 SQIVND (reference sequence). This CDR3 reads CASSPTKGQVPYEQYF. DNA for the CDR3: TGTGCCAGTAGCCCGACGAAAGGACAGGTCCCCTACGAGCAGTACTTC.

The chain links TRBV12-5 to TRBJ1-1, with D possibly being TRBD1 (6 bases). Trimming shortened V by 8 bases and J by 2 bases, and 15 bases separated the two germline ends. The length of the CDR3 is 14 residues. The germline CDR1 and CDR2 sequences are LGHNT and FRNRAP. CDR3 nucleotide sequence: TGTGCTAGTTCCTCCAGGACAGAAAACACTGAAGCTTTCTTT. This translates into CASSSRTENTEAFF.

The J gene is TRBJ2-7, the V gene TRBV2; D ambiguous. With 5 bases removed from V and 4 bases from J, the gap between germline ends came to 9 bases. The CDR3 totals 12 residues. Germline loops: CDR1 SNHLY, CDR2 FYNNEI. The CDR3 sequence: CASSLKLYEQYF. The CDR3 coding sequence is TGTGCCAGCAGTCTAAAGCTATACGAGCAGTACTTC.